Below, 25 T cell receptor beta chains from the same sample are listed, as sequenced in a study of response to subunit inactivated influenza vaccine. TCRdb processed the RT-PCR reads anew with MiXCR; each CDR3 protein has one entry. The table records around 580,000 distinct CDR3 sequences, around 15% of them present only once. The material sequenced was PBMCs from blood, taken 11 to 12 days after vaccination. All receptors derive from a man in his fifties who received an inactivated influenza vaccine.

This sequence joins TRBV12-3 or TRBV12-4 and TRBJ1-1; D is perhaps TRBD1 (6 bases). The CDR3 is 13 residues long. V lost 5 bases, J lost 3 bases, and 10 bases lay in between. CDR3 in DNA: TGTGCCAGCAGTCAGGGACAATACACTGAAGCTTTCTTT. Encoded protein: CASSQGQYTEAFF.

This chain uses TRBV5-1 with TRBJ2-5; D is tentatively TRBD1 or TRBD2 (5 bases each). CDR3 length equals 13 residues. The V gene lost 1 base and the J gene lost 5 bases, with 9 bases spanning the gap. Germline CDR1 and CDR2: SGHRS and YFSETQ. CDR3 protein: CASSLLRDETQYF. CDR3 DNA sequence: TGCGCCAGCAGCTTGTTAAGGGACGAGACCCAGTACTTC.

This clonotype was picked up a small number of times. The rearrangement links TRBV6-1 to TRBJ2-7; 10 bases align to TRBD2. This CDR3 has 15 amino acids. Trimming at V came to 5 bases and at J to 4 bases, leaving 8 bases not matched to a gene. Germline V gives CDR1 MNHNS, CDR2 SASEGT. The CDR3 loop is CASSKKAGGTYEQYF. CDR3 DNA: TGTGCCAGCAGTAAAAAAGCGGGAGGGACGTACGAGCAGTACTTC.

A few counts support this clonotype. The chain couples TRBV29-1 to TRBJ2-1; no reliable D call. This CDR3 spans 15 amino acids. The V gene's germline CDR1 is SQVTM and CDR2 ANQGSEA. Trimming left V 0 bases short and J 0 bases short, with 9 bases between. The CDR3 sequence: CSVEDQQISYNEQFF. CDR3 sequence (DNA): TGCAGCGTTGAAGATCAGCAGATCTCCTACAATGAGCAGTTCTTC.

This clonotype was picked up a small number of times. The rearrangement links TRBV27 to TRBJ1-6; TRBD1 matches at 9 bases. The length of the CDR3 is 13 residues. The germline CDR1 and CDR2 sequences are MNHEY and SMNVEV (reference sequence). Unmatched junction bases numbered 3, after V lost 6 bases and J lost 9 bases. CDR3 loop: CASRQGAGSPLHF. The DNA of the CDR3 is TGTGCCAGCAGACAGGGGGCGGGTTCACCCCTCCACTTT.

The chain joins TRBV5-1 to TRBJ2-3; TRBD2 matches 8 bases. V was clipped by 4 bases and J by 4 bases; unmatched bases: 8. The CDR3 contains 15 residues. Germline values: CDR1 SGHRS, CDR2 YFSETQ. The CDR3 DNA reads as TGCGCCAGCAGCCCCACAAGGACTAGCCCAGATACGCAGTATTTT. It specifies CASSPTRTSPDTQYF.

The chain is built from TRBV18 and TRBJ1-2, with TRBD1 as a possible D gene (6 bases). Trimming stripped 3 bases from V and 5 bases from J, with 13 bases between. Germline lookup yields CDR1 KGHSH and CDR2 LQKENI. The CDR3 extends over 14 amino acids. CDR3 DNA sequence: TGTGCCAGCTCACCGGGGGCTTCCCAATATGGCTACACCTTC. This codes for CASSPGASQYGYTF. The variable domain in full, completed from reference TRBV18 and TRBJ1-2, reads NAGVMQNPRHLVRRRGQEARLRCSPMKGHSHVYWYRQLPEEGLKFMVYLQKENIIDESGMPKERFSAEFPKEGPSILRIQQVVRGDSAAYFCASSPGASQYGYTFGSGTRLTVV.

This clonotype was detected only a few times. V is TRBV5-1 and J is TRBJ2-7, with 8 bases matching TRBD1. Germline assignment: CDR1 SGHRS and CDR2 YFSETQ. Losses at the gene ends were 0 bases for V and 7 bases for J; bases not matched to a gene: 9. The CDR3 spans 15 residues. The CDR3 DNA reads TGCGCCAGCAGCTTGGCAGGGGGCAGTTATCATGAGCAGTACTTC. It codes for CASSLAGGSYHEQYF.

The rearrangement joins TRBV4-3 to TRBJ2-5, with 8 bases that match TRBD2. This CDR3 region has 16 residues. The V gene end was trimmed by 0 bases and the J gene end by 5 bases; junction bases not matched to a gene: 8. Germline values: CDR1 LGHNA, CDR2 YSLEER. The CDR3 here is CASSQDVAGGFETQYF. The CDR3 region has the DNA TGCGCCAGCAGCCAAGATGTCGCGGGAGGTTTTGAGACCCAGTACTTC.

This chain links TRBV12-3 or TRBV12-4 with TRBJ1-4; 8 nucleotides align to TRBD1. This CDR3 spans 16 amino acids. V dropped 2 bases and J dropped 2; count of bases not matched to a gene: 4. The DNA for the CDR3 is TGTGCCAGCAGTTTACAGGGGGCGCACACTAATGAAAAACTGTTTTTT. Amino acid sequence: CASSLQGAHTNEKLFF.

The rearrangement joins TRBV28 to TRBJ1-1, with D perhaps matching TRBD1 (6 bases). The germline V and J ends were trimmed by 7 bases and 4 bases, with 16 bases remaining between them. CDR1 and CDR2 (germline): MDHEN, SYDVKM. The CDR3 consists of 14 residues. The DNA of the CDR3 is TGTGCCAGCACCTTCGGGGGCGGAATCACTGAAGCTTTCTTT. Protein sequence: CASTFGGGITEAFF.

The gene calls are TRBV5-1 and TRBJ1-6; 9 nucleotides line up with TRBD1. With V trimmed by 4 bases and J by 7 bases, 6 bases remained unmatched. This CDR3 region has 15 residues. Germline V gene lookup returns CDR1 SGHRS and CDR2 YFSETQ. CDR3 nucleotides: TGCGCCAGCAGCCGCGGGGACAGGGACAATTCACCCCTCCACTTT. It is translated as CASSRGDRDNSPLHF.

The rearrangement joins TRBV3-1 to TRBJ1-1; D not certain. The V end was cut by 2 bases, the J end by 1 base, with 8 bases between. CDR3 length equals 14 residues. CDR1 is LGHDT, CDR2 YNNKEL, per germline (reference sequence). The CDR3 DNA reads TGTGCCAGCAGCCAACCACAGCAGAACACTGAAGCTTTCTTT. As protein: CASSQPQQNTEAFF.

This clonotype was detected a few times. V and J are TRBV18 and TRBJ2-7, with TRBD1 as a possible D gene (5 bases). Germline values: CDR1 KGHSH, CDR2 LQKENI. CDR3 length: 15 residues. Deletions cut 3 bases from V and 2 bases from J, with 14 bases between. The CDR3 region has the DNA TGTGCCAGCTCACCCCAGGGCGTGGTAGCCTACGAGCAGTACTTC. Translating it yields CASSPQGVVAYEQYF.

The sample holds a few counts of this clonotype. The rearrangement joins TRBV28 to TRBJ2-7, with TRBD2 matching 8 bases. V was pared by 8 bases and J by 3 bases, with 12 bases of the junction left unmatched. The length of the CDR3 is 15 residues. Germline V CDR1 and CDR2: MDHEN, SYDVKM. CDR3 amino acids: CASFGPGGPGYEQYF. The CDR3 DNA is TGTGCCAGCTTCGGTCCGGGAGGGCCTGGCTACGAGCAGTACTTC.

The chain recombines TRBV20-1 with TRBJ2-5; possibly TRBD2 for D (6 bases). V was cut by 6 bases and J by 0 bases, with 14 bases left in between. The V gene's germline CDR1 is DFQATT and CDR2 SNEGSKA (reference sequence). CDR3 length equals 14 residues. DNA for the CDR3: TGCAGTGCCGGGCCTCGGGGGTACCAAGAGACCCAGTACTTC. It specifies CSAGPRGYQETQYF.

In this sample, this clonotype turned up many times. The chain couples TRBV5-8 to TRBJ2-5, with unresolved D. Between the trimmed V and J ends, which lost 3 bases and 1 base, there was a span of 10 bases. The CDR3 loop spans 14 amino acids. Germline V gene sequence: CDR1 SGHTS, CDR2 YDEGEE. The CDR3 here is CASSSRVIQETQYF. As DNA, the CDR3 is TGTGCCAGCAGCTCCCGGGTTATCCAAGAGACCCAGTACTTC.

CDR3 sequence (DNA): TGTGCCAGCAGTGGGGGGGCAGGGTATAATGAGCAGTTCTTC. Translation gives CASSGGAGYNEQFF. The chain couples TRBV12-3 or TRBV12-4 to TRBJ2-1, with TRBD2 as a possible D gene (7 bases). The CDR3 loop spans 14 amino acids. Trimming shortened V by 5 bases and J by 7 bases, and 15 bases separated the two germline ends.

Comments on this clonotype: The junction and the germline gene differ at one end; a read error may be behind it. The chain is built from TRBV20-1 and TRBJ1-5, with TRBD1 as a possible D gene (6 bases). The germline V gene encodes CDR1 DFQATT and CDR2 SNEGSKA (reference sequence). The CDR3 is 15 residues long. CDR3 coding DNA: TGCAGTGCACAGAGGGGGGAGTCGGCCAATCAGCCCCGGCATTTT. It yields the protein CSAQRGESANQPRHF.

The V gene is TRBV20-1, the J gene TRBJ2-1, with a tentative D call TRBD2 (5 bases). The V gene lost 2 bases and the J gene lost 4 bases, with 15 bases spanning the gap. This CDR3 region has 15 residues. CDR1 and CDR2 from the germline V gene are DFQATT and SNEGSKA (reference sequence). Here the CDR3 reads CSARRPRGIYNEQFF. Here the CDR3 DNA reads TGCAGTGCTAGACGACCCCGGGGTATTTACAATGAGCAGTTCTTC.

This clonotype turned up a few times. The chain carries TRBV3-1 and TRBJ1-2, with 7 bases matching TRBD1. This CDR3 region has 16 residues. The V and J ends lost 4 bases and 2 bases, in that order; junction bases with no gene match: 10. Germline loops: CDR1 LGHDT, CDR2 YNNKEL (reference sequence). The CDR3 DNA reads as TGTGCCAGCAGCCGTCGGGACAGACGAAGGAACTATGGCTACACCTTC. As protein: CASSRRDRRRNYGYTF.

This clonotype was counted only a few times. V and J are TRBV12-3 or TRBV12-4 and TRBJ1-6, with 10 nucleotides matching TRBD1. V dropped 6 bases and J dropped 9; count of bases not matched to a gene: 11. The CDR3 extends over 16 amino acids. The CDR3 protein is CASRLHRDRGRSPLHF. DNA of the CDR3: TGTGCCAGCAGGCTTCACCGGGACAGGGGTCGTTCACCCCTCCACTTT.

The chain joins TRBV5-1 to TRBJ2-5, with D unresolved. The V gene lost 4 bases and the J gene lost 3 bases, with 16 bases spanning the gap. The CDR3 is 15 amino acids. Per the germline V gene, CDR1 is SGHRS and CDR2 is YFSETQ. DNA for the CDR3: TGCGCCAGCAGCCCAGACCTCTTCTGGGAAGAGACCCAGTACTTC. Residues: CASSPDLFWEETQYF.

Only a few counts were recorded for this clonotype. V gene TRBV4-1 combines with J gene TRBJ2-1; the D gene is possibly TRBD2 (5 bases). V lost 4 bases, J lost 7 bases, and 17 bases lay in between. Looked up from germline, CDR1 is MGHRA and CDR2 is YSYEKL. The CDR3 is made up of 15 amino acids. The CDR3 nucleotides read TGCGCCAGCAGCCCCCACGGTGGCAGAGGGAATGAGCAGTTCTTC. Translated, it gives CASSPHGGRGNEQFF.

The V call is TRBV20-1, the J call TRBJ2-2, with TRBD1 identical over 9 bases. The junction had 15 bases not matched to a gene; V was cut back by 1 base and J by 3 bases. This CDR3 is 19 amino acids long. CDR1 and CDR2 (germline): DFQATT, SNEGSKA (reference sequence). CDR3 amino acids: CSARAAGTGWYRDTGELFF. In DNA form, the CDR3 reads TGCAGTGCTAGAGCCGCCGGGACAGGGTGGTACCGAGACACCGGGGAGCTGTTTTTT.